This TCR beta chain is drawn from a study of cytomegalovirus exposure and HLA in healthy donors. Use of 60 Vbeta and 13 Jbeta primers characterized the PCR. Sequencing was performed with immunoSEQ multiplex PCR; in TCRdb, only in-frame clones are kept and a portion is missing. Among fewer than 300,000 clones, 80% to 90% were seen once, and the ten largest hold almost 4%. The CDR3 covers 15 residues. Germline trimming cut 2 bases from V and 1 base from J; bases unmatched to any gene: 4. CDR1 is MDHEN and CDR2 is SYDVKM in the germline V gene. Sequenced sample: PBMCs. V gene TRBV28 combines with J gene TRBJ2-5; 7 bases fit TRBD1. This clonotype was sampled from a man aged 40-49 years in good health and CMV-seropositive. CDR3 amino acids: CASSLPGTVQETQYF. Written as DNA, the CDR3 is TGTGCCAGCAGTTTACCCGGGACAGTCCAAGAGACCCAGTACTTC.